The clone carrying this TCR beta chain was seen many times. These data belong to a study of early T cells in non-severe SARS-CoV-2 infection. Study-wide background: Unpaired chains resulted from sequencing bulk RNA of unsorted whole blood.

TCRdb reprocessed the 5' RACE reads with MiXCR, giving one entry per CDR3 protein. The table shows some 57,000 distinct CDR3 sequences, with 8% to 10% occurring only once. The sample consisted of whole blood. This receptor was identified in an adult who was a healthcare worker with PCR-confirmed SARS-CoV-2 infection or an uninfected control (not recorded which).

CDR3 in amino acids: CASSVSGQETQYF. Here the CDR3 DNA reads TGTGCCAGCAGCGTAAGCGGGCAAGAGACCCAGTACTTC. The gene calls are TRBV7-8 and TRBJ2-5, with D possibly TRBD2 on 6 matching bases. Trimming pared 5 bases from V and 2 bases from J, leaving 9 bases between. The CDR3 sequence is 13 residues long. Germline V gene data show CDR1 as SGHVS and CDR2 as FQNEAQ. The variable domain in full, with the rest retrieved from reference TRBV7-8 and TRBJ2-5, is GAGVSQSPRYKVAKRGQDVALRCDPISGHVSLFWYQQALGQGPEFLTYFQNEAQLDKSGLPSDRFFAERPEGSVSTLKIQRTQQEDSAVYLCASSVSGQETQYFGPGTRLLVL.